A selection of T cell receptor beta chains follows, all from one sample in a study of cytomegalovirus exposure and HLA in healthy donors. The assay was immunoSEQ multiplex PCR, and TCRdb's table has in-frame clones only and misses some. The profile covers about 180,000 clones, with around 84% appearing a single time and about 16% taken by the ten largest. The specimen sequenced was PBMCs. The receptor set was obtained from a man between 18 and 29 years old in good health and CMV-seropositive. The CDR3 runs from the conserved cysteine through the conserved F or W. Each record gives: D gene, J gene, clone size, V gene, CDR3 DNA, CDR3 protein. The D gene is left open where the match is weak. Not all rows give a size; the values are once, few, many and, for expanded clones, a class.

d_call: -
j_call: TRBJ1-5
clone_size: -
v_call: TRBV19
cdr3_nt: TGTGCCAGTAGTATGCTACTTAGCAATCAGCCCCAGCATTTT
cdr3_aa: CASSMLLSNQPQHF

d_call: -
j_call: TRBJ1-1
clone_size: -
v_call: TRBV5-1
cdr3_nt: TGCGCCAGCAGCTCAGGGGCGAACACTGAAGCTTTCTTT
cdr3_aa: CASSSGANTEAFF

d_call: -
j_call: TRBJ1-4
clone_size: -
v_call: TRBV10-2
cdr3_nt: TGCGCCAGCAGTGAGTCGGGGGCCCCTCCTGGTGAAAAACTGTTTTTT
cdr3_aa: CASSESGAPPGEKLFF

d_call: -
j_call: TRBJ1-1
clone_size: -
v_call: TRBV6-5
cdr3_nt: TGTGCCAGCACTTACAGGGAGGACACTGAAGCTTTCTTT
cdr3_aa: CASTYREDTEAFF

d_call: -
j_call: TRBJ2-2
clone_size: -
v_call: TRBV21-1
cdr3_nt: TGTGCCAGCAGCAAAGTGGTAGGGCTAGCGGGTAACACCGGGGAGCTGTTTTTT
cdr3_aa: CASSKVVGLAGNTGELFF

d_call: TRBD1
j_call: TRBJ1-2
clone_size: few
v_call: TRBV10-2
cdr3_nt: TGCGCCAGCAGTGGGACAGGGTCTGGCTACACCTTC
cdr3_aa: CASSGTGSGYTF

d_call: -
j_call: TRBJ1-2
clone_size: few
v_call: TRBV5-6
cdr3_nt: TGTGCCAGCAGCTTACAGGGATCGGTCACCTTC
cdr3_aa: CASSLQGSVTF

d_call: -
j_call: TRBJ2-3
clone_size: -
v_call: TRBV7-2
cdr3_nt: TGTGCCAGCAGCTCCCGGACTGGTACAGATACGCAGTATTTT
cdr3_aa: CASSSRTGTDTQYF

d_call: TRBD2
j_call: TRBJ2-1
clone_size: -
v_call: TRBV6-5
cdr3_nt: TGTGCCAGCAGTTTACTAGCGGGAGTAATTGAGCAGTTCTTC
cdr3_aa: CASSLLAGVIEQFF

d_call: TRBD1
j_call: TRBJ2-3
clone_size: -
v_call: TRBV7-9
cdr3_nt: TGTGCCAGCAGCTTAGAGGGACAGGGCCCAACAGATACGCAGTATTTT
cdr3_aa: CASSLEGQGPTDTQYF

d_call: TRBD1
j_call: TRBJ2-7
clone_size: once
v_call: TRBV7-7
cdr3_nt: TGTGCCAGCAGCTCGGGACAGGGGGCCTACGAGCAGTACTTC
cdr3_aa: CASSSGQGAYEQYF

d_call: TRBD1
j_call: TRBJ1-5
clone_size: -
v_call: TRBV7-2
cdr3_nt: TGTGCCAGCAGCTTGGGACAGGGTCGGAATCAGCCCCAGCATTTT
cdr3_aa: CASSLGQGRNQPQHF

d_call: -
j_call: TRBJ2-5
clone_size: few
v_call: TRBV7-9
cdr3_nt: TGTGCCAGCAGCTTGCGATTAGCGGAAGAGACCCAGTACTTC
cdr3_aa: CASSLRLAEETQYF

d_call: TRBD2
j_call: TRBJ2-1
clone_size: -
v_call: TRBV28
cdr3_nt: TGTGCCAGCAGTTCTAGCGGGGGGGCCTCTAATGAGCAGTTCTTC
cdr3_aa: CASSSSGGASNEQFF

d_call: -
j_call: TRBJ2-7
clone_size: once
v_call: TRBV10-3
cdr3_nt: TGTGCCGTCGGGGATGTTGGGTCCTACGAGCAGTACTTC
cdr3_aa: CAVGDVGSYEQYF

d_call: -
j_call: TRBJ1-1
clone_size: many
v_call: TRBV11-2
cdr3_nt: TGTGCCAGCAGCTTAGACAGGAACACTGAAGCTTTCTTT
cdr3_aa: CASSLDRNTEAFF

d_call: TRBD1
j_call: TRBJ1-2
clone_size: -
v_call: TRBV11-3
cdr3_nt: TGTGCCAGCAGCTTAGGGGACAGTAGCTATGGCTACACCTTC
cdr3_aa: CASSLGDSSYGYTF

d_call: TRBD1
j_call: TRBJ1-2
clone_size: -
v_call: TRBV9
cdr3_nt: TGTGCCAGCAGGGACAGGGGAGGTGGCTACACCTTC
cdr3_aa: CASRDRGGGYTF

d_call: -
j_call: TRBJ2-3
clone_size: -
v_call: TRBV4-2
cdr3_nt: TGTGCCAGCAGCCAAGTTAAGAGCAGCACAGATACGCAGTATTTT
cdr3_aa: CASSQVKSSTDTQYF

d_call: TRBD1
j_call: TRBJ2-7
clone_size: once
v_call: TRBV11-2
cdr3_nt: TGTGCCAGCAGCTTAAAGGGGGCGACGGACGAGCAGTACTTC
cdr3_aa: CASSLKGATDEQYF